This T cell receptor (beta chain) was sequenced during a study of spatial heterogeneity in lung cancer. This clonotype has more than one count but fewer than ten. Time point denoted: sample taken at primary tumor resection. TCRs were sequenced from unsorted whole RNA of tumor, nontumor lung or PBMC. Each CDR3 protein gets one entry after TCRdb re-called the 5' RACE reads with MiXCR. The top ten hold roughly 6% of the sample, which has about 85,000 distinct CDR3 sequences, approximately 20% seen once. The material sequenced was PBMCs, taken at surgery. The TCR originated in a male donor with early-stage non-small cell lung cancer.

Here the CDR3 reads CASSPPAGGSTDTQYF. The CDR3, as DNA: TGTGCCAGCAGCCCTCCGGCGGGGGGGAGCACAGATACGCAGTATTTT. V is TRBV7-2 and J is TRBJ2-3, with 9 positions matching TRBD2. CDR1 SGHTA and CDR2 FQGNSA come from the germline V gene. Trimming took 5 bases from V and 0 from J; bases not matched to a gene: 6. The CDR3 consists of 16 residues.